A selection of T cell receptor beta chains follows, all from one sample in a study of T cells after yellow fever vaccination. A single record per CDR3 protein comes from TCRdb applying MiXCR to the 5' RACE reads. In the table there are 170,000 or so distinct CDR3 sequences, roughly 6.2% of which are singletons. Material: CD4+ T cells sorted from PBMCs, obtained on the day of the first yellow fever vaccination. These receptors came from a man aged 18 to 30 who received the YFV17D yellow fever vaccine. Both conserved end residues are part of each CDR3. D genes are given only for firm matches. The size field is filled for only some rows; it gives once, few, many or a size class.

TRBJ1-3,-,TRBV5-1,many,TGCGCCAGCAGCTCCGGGGGCCTTGGAAACACCATATATTTT,CASSSGGLGNTIYF
TRBJ2-3,TRBD1,TRBV5-1,many,TGCGCCAGCAGCTGGGGACAGGGGTACACAGATACGCAGTATTTT,CASSWGQGYTDTQYF
TRBJ2-2,-,TRBV2,-,TGTGCCAGCATGCCGGGCGTCCGAGGGACCGGGGAGCTGTTTTTT,CASMPGVRGTGELFF
TRBJ2-3,-,TRBV3-1,many,TGTGCCAGCAGCCAAAATACTGGGACAGATACGCAGTATTTT,CASSQNTGTDTQYF
TRBJ2-7,TRBD1,TRBV5-1,-,TGCGCCAGCAGCTCCGCCCCGGGACAGGCCTACGAGCAGTACTTC,CASSSAPGQAYEQYF
TRBJ1-2,-,TRBV28,-,TGTGCCAGCAAGGAGGGTGGTAATAACTATGGCTACACCTTC,CASKEGGNNYGYTF
TRBJ2-3,TRBD2,TRBV5-4,many,TGTGCCAGCAGCTTGCGGGTAGCGGGGGGCGGGGATACGCAGTATTTT,CASSLRVAGGGDTQYF
TRBJ1-5,-,TRBV7-2,-,TGTGCCAGCAGTCATCCCGGCCAGCCCCAGCATTTT,CASSHPGQPQHF
TRBJ2-5,TRBD1,TRBV10-2,few,TGCGCCAGCCGTCCCGGGACAGGGGTTGGCGAGACCCAGTACTTC,CASRPGTGVGETQYF
TRBJ2-3,-,TRBV5-1,many,TGCGCCAGCAGCCCTTCTAGCGACGGAGATACGCAGTATTTT,CASSPSSDGDTQYF
TRBJ1-2,-,TRBV6-5,few,TGTGCCAGCAGCAGGGGATTAGGCTACACCTTC,CASSRGLGYTF
TRBJ2-3,TRBD2,TRBV7-2,many,TGTGCCAGCAGCCCCTCTAGCGGGGCAAATGTGCAGTATTTT,CASSPSSGANVQYF
TRBJ1-4,-,TRBV4-3,many,TGCGCCAGCAGCCAAACCAGGCATGAAAAACTGTTTTTT,CASSQTRHEKLFF
TRBJ2-5,-,TRBV4-1,few,TGCGCCAGCAGCCAAACCGGTAAAAGGGAGACCCAGTACTTC,CASSQTGKRETQYF
TRBJ2-5,-,TRBV12-3/TRBV12-4,few,TGTGCCAGCAGTCGACCCGCCGGAGAGACCCAGTACTTC,CASSRPAGETQYF
TRBJ2-2,-,TRBV3-1,-,TGTGCCAGCAGCCAAAGGGGAACCGGGGAGCTGTTTTTT,CASSQRGTGELFF
TRBJ2-1,TRBD2,TRBV6-4,many,TGTGCCAGCAGCCGGACTAGCGGCTACAATGAGCAGTTCTTC,CASSRTSGYNEQFF
TRBJ2-7,-,TRBV20-1,-,TGCAGTGCTGGCGTCTACTACGAGCAGTACTTC,CSAGVYYEQYF
TRBJ1-1,-,TRBV11-2,few,TGTGCCAGCAGCTTAGGGCGGGGGGGACGGAACACTGAAGCTTTCTTT,CASSLGRGGRNTEAFF
TRBJ2-3,TRBD2,TRBV7-2,few,TGTGCCAGCCATAGCGGGGGGCACGATACGCAGTATTTT,CASHSGGHDTQYF
TRBJ1-2,-,TRBV20-1,-,TGCAGTGCAGGGGGTCATAACTATGGCTACACCTTC,CSAGGHNYGYTF
TRBJ1-5,-,TRBV28,many,TGTGCCAGCAGTTTGATCGCAGGTAATCAGCCCCAGCATTTT,CASSLIAGNQPQHF
TRBJ2-1,-,TRBV2,many,TGTGCCAGCACGATTTCGGAACAAGGGCAGTTCTTC,CASTISEQGQFF
TRBJ2-1,TRBD1,TRBV7-9,many,TGTGCCGGTGGGACAGGCGCACGGAATGAGCAGTTCTTC,CAGGTGARNEQFF
TRBJ1-2,-,TRBV6-2/TRBV6-3,-,TGTGCCAGCAGTCAAACCGGACATCCTGGCTACACCTTC,CASSQTGHPGYTF
TRBJ2-3,TRBD1,TRBV5-4,-,TGTGCCAGCAGCTTGGCACGAGGGGGCTCCCCAGATACGCAGTATTTT,CASSLARGGSPDTQYF
TRBJ2-3,TRBD2,TRBV27,few,TGTGCCAGCAGTTTGGTTCGGGCGGGGGGGCGGTTACCCACGGGCACAGATACGCAGTATTTT,CASSLVRAGGRLPTGTDTQYF
TRBJ1-1,-,TRBV20-1,few,TGCAGTGCTACAGGGCAGGGGCAGGCACACACTGAAGCTTTCTTT,CSATGQGQAHTEAFF
TRBJ2-3,TRBD1,TRBV5-1,many,TGCGCCAGCAGCTTGGCCCCACAGGGGGGAGATACGCAGTATTTT,CASSLAPQGGDTQYF
TRBJ2-7,TRBD2,TRBV12-3/TRBV12-4,many,TGTGCCAGCACCCCTAGCGGGGGAAGGGAGCAGTACTTC,CASTPSGGREQYF
TRBJ2-3,-,TRBV12-3/TRBV12-4,many,TGTGCCAGCACCAGGAGGGATACGCAGTATTTT,CASTRRDTQYF
TRBJ2-7,-,TRBV5-4,-,TGTGCCAGCAGCTTGGCAGGGATCAACGAGCAGTACTTC,CASSLAGINEQYF
TRBJ1-5,-,TRBV20-1,many,TGCAGTGCTCTCAGGGGCAATCAGCCCCAGCATTTT,CSALRGNQPQHF
TRBJ2-7,TRBD2,TRBV5-1,many,TGCGCCAGCAGCTTGGAGGCTAGCGGGGCCTACGAGCAGTACTTC,CASSLEASGAYEQYF
TRBJ1-2,TRBD1,TRBV29-1,once,TGCAGAGTTGATGAGACAGGGGGTGGCTACACCTTC,CRVDETGGGYTF
TRBJ1-1,-,TRBV19,few,TGTGCCAGTAGTATAACCTTTAACACTGAAGCTTTCTTT,CASSITFNTEAFF
TRBJ1-2,-,TRBV4-3,many,TGCGCCAGCAGCCAAGGAACAGGTCCGGGTGGCTACACCTTC,CASSQGTGPGGYTF
TRBJ2-5,-,TRBV4-1,many,TGCGCCAGCAGCCAAGATCTGTCTCAGGGGCCAGAGACCCAGTACTTC,CASSQDLSQGPETQYF
TRBJ1-5,-,TRBV27,few,TGTGCCAGCAGTCATCGGACAGATAGCAATCAGCCCCAGCATTTT,CASSHRTDSNQPQHF
TRBJ2-5,TRBD2,TRBV5-1,many,TGCGCCAGCACTCCGGGGGGAAGCCAAGAGACCCAGTACTTC,CASTPGGSQETQYF
TRBJ2-3,-,TRBV7-2,many,TGTGCCAGCAGCCGAGAGAGGCAAACGCAGTATTTT,CASSRERQTQYF